Following are 23 T cell receptor beta chains from one sample sequenced in a study of T cells after yellow fever vaccination. MiXCR, run by TCRdb on the 5' RACE reads, gives a single entry per CDR3 protein. The table has fewer than 85,000 distinct CDR3 sequences, almost 8% seen once. The sample in question was CD8+ T cells sorted from PBMCs, obtained on the day of the yellow fever booster vaccination. These receptors all come from a man aged 25 to 40 who received the YFV17D yellow fever vaccine.

V usage is TRBV27 and J usage is TRBJ1-1; 8 nucleotides align to TRBD1. Trimming at V came to 8 bases and at J to 12 bases, leaving 11 bases not matched to a gene. The germline gives CDR1 MNHEY, CDR2 SMNVEV (reference sequence). This CDR3 comprises 12 residues. CDR3 loop: CASHQAGQGTFF. In nucleotides, the CDR3 is TGTGCCAGCCACCAAGCAGGACAGGGCACTTTCTTT.

This clonotype came up many times. This rearrangement joins TRBV9 to TRBJ2-7, with 8 nucleotides matching TRBD2. The CDR3 runs 14 residues. J gave up 4 bases and V 3 bases, and 6 bases lay outside the gene matches. Germline V gene data show CDR1 as SGDLS and CDR2 as YYNGEE. CDR3 DNA sequence: TGTGCCAGCAGCGCGGTAGCGGGATCGTACGAGCAGTACTTC. Its translation is CASSAVAGSYEQYF.

This clonotype has just a few counts. The genes are TRBV7-2 and TRBJ2-7, with TRBD2 matching 10 bases. The CDR3 totals 15 residues. V was pared by 0 bases and J by 7 bases, with 6 bases of the junction left unmatched. Germline values: CDR1 SGHTA, CDR2 FQGNSA. The CDR3 sequence is CASSLASGRFSEQYF. CDR3 DNA: TGTGCCAGCAGCTTAGCTAGCGGGAGGTTCAGTGAGCAGTACTTC.

A few counts support this clonotype. This chain joins TRBV4-3 and TRBJ2-3; D uncertain. Germline CDR1 and CDR2: LGHNA and YSLEER. The CDR3 totals 14 residues. V was clipped by 0 bases and J by 3 bases, with 7 bases between them. CDR3 nucleotides: TGCGCCAGCAGCCAAGATCCCCAAACAGATACGCAGTATTTT. It is translated as CASSQDPQTDTQYF.

This clonotype was picked up a small number of times. The gene calls are TRBV29-1 and TRBJ2-1; D unclear. V was cut by 4 bases and J by 4 bases, with 8 bases left in between. This CDR3 is 12 amino acids long. CDR1 and CDR2 (germline): SQVTM, ANQGSEA. The CDR3 spells CSVVAVYNEQFF. The CDR3 coding sequence is TGCAGCGTTGTTGCGGTTTACAATGAGCAGTTCTTC.

This clonotype has a handful of counts. The rearrangement links TRBV6-5 to TRBJ2-7, with 7 bases matching TRBD1. From germline, CDR1 is MNHEY and CDR2 SVGAGI. This CDR3 comprises 14 residues. The ends lost 8 bases at V and 5 bases at J; junction bases unmatched: 12. The CDR3 bases are TGTGCCAGCCGCGCCGAGGACAGGTACGACGAGCAGTACTTC. Protein product: CASRAEDRYDEQYF.

The chain combines TRBV7-3 with TRBJ2-1; 7 bases line up with TRBD2. CDR3 length equals 14 residues. Germline lookup yields CDR1 SGHTA and CDR2 FQGTGA. Losses at the gene ends were 2 bases for V and 5 bases for J; bases not matched to a gene: 3. Here the CDR3 DNA reads TGTGCCAGCAGCTTATATCTAGCGGACAATGAGCAGTTCTTC. This sequence encodes CASSLYLADNEQFF.

The chain is built from TRBV5-4 and TRBJ2-7, with TRBD2 identical over 13 bases. J gave up 4 bases and V 3 bases, and 4 bases lay outside the gene matches. Per the germline V gene, CDR1 is SGHNT and CDR2 is YYREEE (reference sequence). The CDR3 loop spans 15 amino acids. The CDR3 sequence: CASSYGLAGAYEQYF. The CDR3 region has the DNA TGTGCCAGCAGCTATGGACTAGCGGGAGCATACGAGCAGTACTTC. Filled out from reference TRBV5-4 and TRBJ2-7, the complete variable domain reads ETGVTQSPTHLIKTRGQQVTLRCSSQSGHNTVSWYQQALGQGPQFIFQYYREEENGRGNFPPRFSGLQFPNYSSELNVNALELDDSALYLCASSYGLAGAYEQYFGPGTRLTVT.

This clonotype was picked up many times. V gene TRBV12-3 or TRBV12-4 combines with J gene TRBJ2-2, with D possibly TRBD2 on 6 matching bases. The CDR3 extends over 14 amino acids. V lost 3 bases and J lost 1, with 6 bases in between. DNA for the CDR3: TGTGCCAGCAGTTTGGGGGGGAACACCGGGGAGCTGTTTTTT. Protein sequence: CASSLGGNTGELFF.

This clonotype was seen a few times. The chain couples TRBV2 to TRBJ2-7, with D possibly TRBD2 on 6 matching bases. Germline V gene data show CDR1 as SNHLY and CDR2 as FYNNEI. This CDR3 spans 15 amino acids. The germline V and J ends were trimmed by 2 bases and 3 bases, with 14 bases remaining between them. The CDR3 reads CASSESRGVLYEQYF. The CDR3 coding sequence is TGTGCCAGCAGTGAATCCCGCGGGGTGCTCTACGAGCAGTACTTC.

This clonotype occurred a few times. J is TRBJ1-1 and V is TRBV20-1, with D possibly TRBD1 on 6 matching bases. Trimming took 6 bases from V and 0 from J, leaving 20 bases between them. The length of the CDR3 is 16 residues. Germline CDR1 is DFQATT and CDR2 is SNEGSKA (reference sequence). The CDR3 DNA reads TGCAGTGCGGGGCGACAGGATTTTACTATGAACACTGAAGCTTTCTTT. Its protein is CSAGRQDFTMNTEAFF.

The rearrangement uses TRBV20-1 and TRBJ1-4; 7 bases fit TRBD1. The CDR3 is 13 amino acids. In germline, CDR1 is DFQATT, CDR2 SNEGSKA (reference sequence). V was clipped by 3 bases and J by 11 bases; unmatched bases: 9. The CDR3 DNA reads as TGCAGTGCTAGGGGGACAGAGGGTCGGAAACTGTTTTTT. Encoded protein: CSARGTEGRKLFF.

This chain links TRBV29-1 with TRBJ1-4, with a possible D match to TRBD1 (6 bases). Trimming shortened V by 0 bases and J by 5 bases, and 10 bases separated the two germline ends. The CDR3 contains 14 residues. Germline V CDR1 and CDR2: SQVTM, ANQGSEA. The CDR3 nucleotides are TGCAGCGTTGAAGATCCGGACAGCAATGAAAAACTGTTTTTT. Protein sequence: CSVEDPDSNEKLFF.

This clonotype was recorded many times. The chain couples TRBV21-1 to TRBJ2-2; the table's D call, TRBD2, has no DNA check behind it. TRBV21-1 is annotated as a pseudogene. The length of the CDR3 is 14 residues. In DNA, the CDR3 is TGTGCCAGCGAGGCCGGGAGAGCCGCCGGGGAGCTGTTTTTT. Its translation: CASEAGRAAGELFF.

This clonotype showed up just a few times. The V gene is TRBV25-1, the J gene TRBJ2-7; D unclear. Germline loops: CDR1 MGHDK, CDR2 SYGVNS. The CDR3 runs to 13 residues. V lost 4 bases and J lost 1, with 8 bases in between. The CDR3 protein is CASSATSSYEQYF. CDR3 bases: TGTGCCAGCAGTGCTACCTCTTCCTACGAGCAGTACTTC.

For this clonotype: One junction end disagrees with the germline gene, perhaps due to a read error. The chain is built from TRBV20-1 and TRBJ2-2; D is tentatively TRBD1 or TRBD2 (6 bases each). From germline, CDR1 is DFQATT and CDR2 SNEGSKA (reference sequence). CDR3 length: 16 residues. The CDR3 reads CCARGASGHLTGELFF. The DNA for the CDR3 is TGCTGTGCTAGGGGGGCGTCGGGACATTTGACCGGGGAGCTGTTTTTT.

The chain is built from TRBV3-1 and TRBJ2-5; 8 bases agree with TRBD2. Germline assignment: CDR1 LGHDT and CDR2 YNNKEL (reference sequence). The junction had 4 bases not matched to a gene; V was cut back by 3 bases and J by 4 bases. This CDR3 region has 14 residues. In DNA form, the CDR3 reads TGTGCCAGCAGCCAGAGCGGGAGTAGAGAGACCCAGTACTTC. Translation: CASSQSGSRETQYF.

In its sample, this clonotype was seen a few times. J is TRBJ2-7 and V is TRBV12-3 or TRBV12-4, with TRBD1 identical over 7 bases. The CDR3 loop spans 14 amino acids. Trimming removed 6 bases from V and 4 bases from J; junction bases left unmatched: 9. Here the CDR3 reads CASSPWKTGYEQYF. The CDR3, as DNA: TGTGCCAGCAGCCCTTGGAAGACAGGGTACGAGCAGTACTTC.

The V call is TRBV15, the J call TRBJ2-5; possibly TRBD2 for D (6 bases). The V end was cut by 3 bases, the J end by 5 bases, with 19 bases between. This CDR3 comprises 16 residues. From germline, CDR1 is LNHNV and CDR2 YYDKDF (reference sequence). For the CDR3, the DNA is TGTGCCACCAGCAGGGCGCAGTCAGGGCGGGATGAGACCCAGTACTTC. Encoded protein: CATSRAQSGRDETQYF. Full variable domain (missing parts from reference TRBV15 and TRBJ2-5): DAMVIQNPRYQVTQFGKPVTLSCSQTLNHNVMYWYQQKSSQAPKLLFHYYDKDFNNEADTPDNFQSRRPNTSFCFLDIRSPGLGDTAMYLCATSRAQSGRDETQYFGPGTRLLVL.

This clonotype was seen only a few times. This chain links TRBV29-1 with TRBJ2-7, with TRBD2 matching 11 bases. V trimming: 4 bases; J trimming: 0 bases; junction bases outside the gene matches: 8. CDR3 length equals 16 residues. CDR1 and CDR2 from the germline V gene are SQVTM and ANQGSEA. CDR3 loop: CSVVGLAGRASYEQYF. In DNA form, the CDR3 reads TGCAGCGTTGTTGGACTAGCGGGCCGAGCCTCCTACGAGCAGTACTTC.

This clonotype showed up just a few times. The chain carries TRBV28 and TRBJ2-7; D is possibly TRBD2 (6 bases). Per the germline V gene, CDR1 is MDHEN and CDR2 is SYDVKM. The V gene lost 3 bases and the J gene lost 2 bases, with 14 bases spanning the gap. This CDR3 comprises 15 residues. In DNA form, the CDR3 reads TGTGCCAGCAGTTTCAGGAGGGTAACAACCTACGAGCAGTACTTC. This translates into CASSFRRVTTYEQYF. The full variable domain, rest sourced from reference TRBV28 and TRBJ2-7, is DVKVTQSSRYLVKRTGEKVFLECVQDMDHENMFWYRQDPGLGLRLIYFSYDVKMKEKGDIPEGYSVSREKKERFSLILESASTNQTSMYLCASSFRRVTTYEQYFGPGTRLTVT.

This sequence joins TRBV2 and TRBJ2-1; TRBD2 matches at 7 bases. Germline trimming cut 8 bases from V and 9 bases from J; bases unmatched to any gene: 1. CDR3 size: 10 residues. Germline assignment: CDR1 SNHLY and CDR2 FYNNEI. The DNA for the CDR3 is TGTGCCAGCCGCGGGAGTGAGCAGTTCTTC. Translated, it gives CASRGSEQFF.

CDR3: CSARDSLGLHQSSYNEQFF. In nucleotides, the CDR3 is TGCAGTGCTAGAGACTCCTTGGGCCTTCACCAGAGCTCCTACAATGAGCAGTTCTTC. The chain recombines TRBV20-1 with TRBJ2-1; unclear D gene. The germline V gene encodes CDR1 DFQATT and CDR2 SNEGSKA (reference sequence). Trimming stripped 0 bases from V and 0 bases from J, with 21 bases between. The CDR3 runs 19 residues.